This TCR beta chain was sequenced for a study of blood T cell repertoires in COVID-19 (dated by TCRdb to 2018 to 2021). Background on the whole study: Collaborator samples came from the United States, Italy and Spain and covered acute and convalescent phases of COVID-19. The samples were drawn from two sources: the first 160 participants of the ongoing ImmuneRACE study, and about 1,300 subjects contributed by 6 global collaborators. The repertoires were released in a freely available public database meant as a resource for research on the immune response to SARS-CoV-2. Sample metadata almost always included a de-identified subject ID, COVID-19 status, age in years and sex. The material from the prospective study consisted of cDNA or gDNA derived from T cells, B-cell-depleted T cells, or PBMCs. Where available, HLA class I and class II types were taken from metadata supplied by the sample provider and were not determined by assay-based typing. Subjects who had been exposed to COVID-19, were actively infected with it, or had recovered from it provided the deeply sampled blood TCRbeta repertoires that made up the dataset. Overall study results and their limits: The amount of clinical and demographic metadata varied by source and participant and was provided uncurated.

The collaborating institutions used their own protocols to collect whole blood in K2EDTA tubes. Collaborator samples were shipped for TCRbeta analysis as frozen whole blood, isolated PBMCs, or DNA extracted from either sample type. With respect to this clone: Its antigen is unknown. No qualities accompany the bases; no much larger clone lies one base away.

Trimming costs V 5 bases and J 3 bases, and their ends lie 21 bases apart. The CDR1 and CDR2 encoded by the germline V gene (reference sequence) are LNHDA and SQIVND. The CDR3 has 17 amino acids, counting the end cysteine and phenylalanine. Just the 51-base CDR3 DNA is kept, in frame starting at base 1. TCRbeta CDR3 regions were amplified from genomic DNA by means of the immunoSEQ Assay, a bias-controlled multiplex PCR. In the paper's pipeline: Nucleated cell counts per sample were estimated from amplification of reference gene primers within the assay. To quantify the absolute abundance of each unique TCRbeta CDR3 rearrangement, sequence reads were collapsed and filtered. For each sample, productive Simpson clonality was calculated as the square root of Simpson's diversity index across productive rearrangements. Entries here come from immuneACCESS through TCRdb and include only in-frame sequences with V and J called. Some clones fail to appear in such tables; in the studies checked, an unresolved V gene covers under half of the shortfall, and the cause of the remainder is unknown. The V and J calls and clone size were taken over from that table, and D and trimming were inferred from the DNA. For this sample the table gives some 30,000 clones, of which 70% to 85% were detected only once. The ten largest clones add up to roughly 13% of the sample.

The sequencing input was peripheral blood. The clonotype was recovered from a human donor in a cohort sampled during active COVID-19. The chain couples TRBV19 to TRBJ2-3; the D gene is possibly TRBD1, with 6 bases matching. The CDR3 amino acid sequence is: CASSPDTGFRGTDTQYF. The nucleotide sequence reads as follows: TGTGCCAGTAGTCCCGACACAGGGTTCCGCGGGACAGATACGCAGTATTTT.